The rows below give T cell receptor beta chains drawn from one sample of a study of blood T cell repertoires in COVID-19. This table comes from immunoSEQ multiplex PCR, and its TCRdb copy is limited to in-frame clones, with some not included. The data show 300,000 to 350,000 clones, roughly 89% seen once. The material sequenced was PBMCs or T cells enriched from blood (not recorded which). Receptor source: a woman under 30 with acute COVID-19. Both conserved end residues are part of each CDR3. Each record gives: clone size, J gene, D gene, V gene, CDR3 protein, CDR3 DNA. A D gene is named only where the DNA matches it firmly. The size field is filled for only some rows; it gives once, few, many or a size class.

abundance: .; j_gene: TRBJ1-1; d_gene: TRBD1; v_gene: TRBV5-3; CDR3aa: CARTTGQGDTEAFF; CDR3nt: TGTGCCAGAACGACGGGACAGGGTGACACTGAAGCTTTCTTT
abundance: .; j_gene: TRBJ1-4; d_gene: .; v_gene: TRBV13; CDR3aa: CASSPRGGDEKLFF; CDR3nt: TGTGCCAGCAGCCCCCGAGGGGGTGACGAAAAACTGTTTTTT
abundance: .; j_gene: TRBJ1-1; d_gene: .; v_gene: TRBV9; CDR3aa: CASSEEGGTEAFF; CDR3nt: TGTGCCAGCAGCGAGGAGGGTGGCACTGAAGCTTTCTTT
abundance: .; j_gene: TRBJ2-3; d_gene: .; v_gene: TRBV28; CDR3aa: CASSSPGTSASTDTQYF; CDR3nt: TGTGCCAGCAGCTCCCCGGGGACTTCAGCTAGCACAGATACGCAGTATTTT
abundance: .; j_gene: TRBJ2-1; d_gene: TRBD2; v_gene: TRBV24-1; CDR3aa: CATIVLPGLVANEQFF; CDR3nt: TGTGCCACCATCGTATTACCGGGACTAGTCGCTAATGAGCAGTTCTTC
abundance: .; j_gene: TRBJ2-1; d_gene: .; v_gene: TRBV5-5; CDR3aa: CASRGGEQFF; CDR3nt: TGTGCCAGCAGGGGGGGAGAGCAGTTCTTC
abundance: .; j_gene: TRBJ1-1; d_gene: .; v_gene: TRBV11-3; CDR3aa: CASSLGTVRGAFF; CDR3nt: TGTGCCAGCAGCTTAGGGACAGTAAGAGGAGCTTTCTTT
abundance: .; j_gene: TRBJ1-1; d_gene: .; v_gene: TRBV28; CDR3aa: CASSFMGGMNTEAFF; CDR3nt: TGTGCCAGCAGTTTTATGGGAGGAATGAACACTGAAGCTTTCTTT
abundance: .; j_gene: TRBJ2-2; d_gene: .; v_gene: TRBV28; CDR3aa: CASSSEGRGNTGELFF; CDR3nt: TGTGCCAGCAGTTCGGAGGGACGGGGAAACACCGGGGAGCTGTTTTTT
abundance: .; j_gene: TRBJ2-5; d_gene: .; v_gene: TRBV6-1; CDR3aa: CASSEAPTRGTDGTQYF; CDR3nt: TGTGCCAGCAGTGAAGCGCCGACTAGGGGGACAGACGGGACCCAGTACTTC
abundance: .; j_gene: TRBJ1-2; d_gene: .; v_gene: TRBV9; CDR3aa: CASSALDGYTF; CDR3nt: TGTGCCAGCAGCGCCCTAGATGGCTACACCTTC
abundance: .; j_gene: TRBJ2-7; d_gene: TRBD1; v_gene: TRBV29-1; CDR3aa: CSVGDPGTAYEQYF; CDR3nt: TGCAGCGTTGGGGACCCAGGGACAGCCTACGAGCAGTACTTC
abundance: .; j_gene: TRBJ2-7; d_gene: .; v_gene: TRBV7-2; CDR3aa: CASSPYSPVYEQYF; CDR3nt: TGTGCCAGCAGCCCGTACAGTCCCGTCTACGAGCAGTACTTC
abundance: .; j_gene: TRBJ1-1; d_gene: TRBD1; v_gene: TRBV19; CDR3aa: CASSRQGTNTEAFF; CDR3nt: TGTGCCAGTAGTAGACAGGGTACGAACACTGAAGCTTTCTTT
abundance: .; j_gene: TRBJ1-2; d_gene: .; v_gene: TRBV28; CDR3aa: CASSAGYGYTF; CDR3nt: TGTGCCAGCAGCGCCGGCTATGGCTACACCTTC
abundance: .; j_gene: TRBJ1-2; d_gene: .; v_gene: TRBV4-2; CDR3aa: CASSRRGGGADTYGYTF; CDR3nt: TGTGCCAGCAGCCGGAGGGGAGGGGGGGCTGATACCTATGGCTACACCTTC
abundance: .; j_gene: TRBJ2-1; d_gene: .; v_gene: TRBV24-1; CDR3aa: CATSDAGTSAYNEQFF; CDR3nt: TGTGCCACCAGTGATGCCGGGACTTCGGCCTACAATGAGCAGTTCTTC
abundance: .; j_gene: TRBJ1-3; d_gene: .; v_gene: TRBV18; CDR3aa: CASSLGQIGNTIYF; CDR3nt: TGTGCCAGCTCACTCGGACAAATTGGAAACACCATATATTTT
abundance: .; j_gene: TRBJ2-5; d_gene: .; v_gene: TRBV9; CDR3aa: CASSVDGRDQETQYF; CDR3nt: TGTGCCAGCAGCGTAGACGGGAGAGATCAAGAGACCCAGTACTTC
abundance: .; j_gene: TRBJ1-5; d_gene: TRBD1; v_gene: TRBV5-6; CDR3aa: CASSLLRDRDQPQHF; CDR3nt: TGTGCCAGCAGCTTACTCCGGGACAGGGATCAGCCCCAGCATTTT
abundance: .; j_gene: TRBJ2-7; d_gene: TRBD1; v_gene: TRBV18; CDR3aa: CASSWDRVIHEQYF; CDR3nt: TGTGCCAGCTCATGGGACAGGGTGATCCACGAGCAGTACTTC
abundance: .; j_gene: TRBJ2-7; d_gene: .; v_gene: TRBV7-2; CDR3aa: CASSPYRGSYEQYF; CDR3nt: TGTGCCAGCAGCCCCTACAGAGGGTCCTACGAGCAGTACTTC
abundance: .; j_gene: TRBJ1-1; d_gene: .; v_gene: TRBV5-6; CDR3aa: CASRTAMNTEAFF; CDR3nt: TGTGCCAGCAGGACAGCCATGAACACTGAAGCTTTCTTT
abundance: once; j_gene: TRBJ1-1; d_gene: .; v_gene: TRBV7-3; CDR3aa: CASSPQGGVGTEAFF; CDR3nt: TGTGCCAGCAGCCCACAGGGTGGAGTTGGCACTGAAGCTTTCTTT
abundance: .; j_gene: TRBJ1-3; d_gene: .; v_gene: TRBV11-3; CDR3aa: CASTAGNSGNTIYF; CDR3nt: TGTGCCAGCACCGCCGGGAACTCTGGAAACACCATATATTTT
abundance: .; j_gene: TRBJ2-1; d_gene: TRBD2; v_gene: TRBV5-1; CDR3aa: CASSFPSGRIGNEQFF; CDR3nt: TGCGCCAGCAGCTTTCCTAGCGGGAGAATTGGTAATGAGCAGTTCTTC
abundance: .; j_gene: TRBJ1-4; d_gene: TRBD1; v_gene: TRBV2; CDR3aa: CASSDPGTGNEKLFF; CDR3nt: TGTGCCAGCAGTGACCCCGGGACAGGGAATGAAAAACTGTTTTTT
abundance: .; j_gene: TRBJ2-7; d_gene: .; v_gene: TRBV5-4; CDR3aa: CASSREQPYEQYF; CDR3nt: TGTGCCAGCAGCCGGGAGCAGCCCTACGAGCAGTACTTC
abundance: .; j_gene: TRBJ2-2; d_gene: .; v_gene: TRBV28; CDR3aa: CASSLSARGPSNTGELFF; CDR3nt: TGTGCCAGCAGTTTATCAGCAAGGGGCCCCTCGAACACCGGGGAGCTGTTTTTT
abundance: once; j_gene: TRBJ2-7; d_gene: .; v_gene: TRBV7-2; CDR3aa: CASSSSFPYEQYF; CDR3nt: TGTGCCAGCAGCTCCTCTTTTCCCTACGAGCAGTACTTC
abundance: .; j_gene: TRBJ2-1; d_gene: TRBD2; v_gene: TRBV30; CDR3aa: CAWSVIAGGSEQFF; CDR3nt: TGTGCCTGGAGTGTTATAGCGGGAGGATCTGAGCAGTTCTTC
abundance: .; j_gene: TRBJ2-5; d_gene: TRBD2; v_gene: TRBV18; CDR3aa: CASSRTSGSETQYF; CDR3nt: TGTGCCAGCTCCAGGACTAGCGGGAGTGAGACCCAGTACTTC
abundance: .; j_gene: TRBJ2-1; d_gene: TRBD2; v_gene: TRBV7-8; CDR3aa: CASSSLGAGAVVEQFF; CDR3nt: TGTGCCAGCAGCTCCCTGGGAGCGGGAGCGGTGGTTGAGCAGTTCTTC
abundance: once; j_gene: TRBJ2-7; d_gene: TRBD2; v_gene: TRBV27; CDR3aa: CASRAGGAYEQYF; CDR3nt: TGTGCCAGCCGGGCGGGAGGTGCCTACGAGCAGTACTTC
abundance: .; j_gene: TRBJ2-6; d_gene: .; v_gene: TRBV6-5; CDR3aa: CASIYDSGANVLTF; CDR3nt: TGTGCCAGCATCTACGACTCTGGGGCCAACGTCCTGACTTTC
abundance: .; j_gene: TRBJ1-2; d_gene: TRBD1; v_gene: TRBV6-5; CDR3aa: CASSYSTGEHYGYTF; CDR3nt: TGTGCCAGCAGTTACTCGACAGGGGAACACTATGGCTACACCTTC
abundance: .; j_gene: TRBJ1-5; d_gene: .; v_gene: TRBV2; CDR3aa: CASSGTGNQPQHF; CDR3nt: TGTGCCAGCAGTGGGACAGGCAATCAGCCCCAGCATTTT
abundance: .; j_gene: TRBJ1-5; d_gene: .; v_gene: TRBV10-3; CDR3aa: CAISDIWGGQPQHF; CDR3nt: TGTGCCATCAGTGATATTTGGGGAGGACAGCCCCAGCATTTT
abundance: .; j_gene: TRBJ1-5; d_gene: .; v_gene: TRBV19; CDR3aa: CASSIRGTGELNQPQHF; CDR3nt: TGTGCCAGTAGTATCCGTGGTACAGGTGAACTAAATCAGCCCCAGCATTTT
abundance: .; j_gene: TRBJ2-3; d_gene: .; v_gene: TRBV7-9; CDR3aa: CASESQETIPSNTQYF; CDR3nt: TGTGCCAGCGAATCTCAGGAGACTATCCCATCAAATACGCAGTATTTT
abundance: .; j_gene: TRBJ1-1; d_gene: .; v_gene: TRBV28; CDR3aa: CASSSGGRDTEAFF; CDR3nt: TGTGCCAGCAGTTCCGGGGGTAGGGACACTGAAGCTTTCTTT
abundance: .; j_gene: TRBJ1-1; d_gene: .; v_gene: TRBV7-9; CDR3aa: CASSLGLQTEAFF; CDR3nt: TGTGCCAGCAGCTTAGGTTTGCAGACTGAAGCTTTCTTT
abundance: .; j_gene: TRBJ2-3; d_gene: TRBD1; v_gene: TRBV7-9; CDR3aa: CASSFRQGGTDTQYF; CDR3nt: TGTGCCAGCAGCTTCCGGCAGGGGGGCACAGATACGCAGTATTTT
abundance: .; j_gene: TRBJ2-1; d_gene: TRBD2; v_gene: TRBV20-1; CDR3aa: CSASLAVIYNEQFF; CDR3nt: TGCAGTGCTAGTCTAGCGGTTATCTACAATGAGCAGTTCTTC
abundance: .; j_gene: TRBJ1-3; d_gene: TRBD1; v_gene: TRBV7-2; CDR3aa: CASSSGGSSSGNTIYF; CDR3nt: TGTGCCAGCAGCTCAGGGGGATCGAGCTCTGGAAACACCATATATTTT
abundance: .; j_gene: TRBJ1-5; d_gene: TRBD1; v_gene: TRBV28; CDR3aa: CASSWTGIDYSNQPQHF; CDR3nt: TGTGCCAGCAGTTGGACAGGGATCGATTATAGCAATCAGCCCCAGCATTTT
abundance: .; j_gene: TRBJ1-2; d_gene: .; v_gene: TRBV11-2; CDR3aa: CASSLMNGDYGYTF; CDR3nt: TGTGCCAGCAGCTTGATGAACGGGGACTATGGCTACACCTTC
abundance: .; j_gene: TRBJ1-5; d_gene: .; v_gene: TRBV15; CDR3aa: CATSREPRGGNQPQHF; CDR3nt: TGTGCCACCAGCAGAGAACCCAGGGGCGGAAATCAGCCCCAGCATTTT